The source of this T cell receptor (beta chain) is a study of cytomegalovirus exposure and HLA in healthy donors. Looked up from germline, CDR1 is LNHDA and CDR2 is SQIVND (reference sequence). The CDR3 loop spans 14 amino acids. Trimming shortened V by 1 base and J by 2 bases, and 9 bases separated the two germline ends. Vbeta (60) and Jbeta (13) primers were used in the PCR. The protocol was immunoSEQ multiplex PCR, while the TCRdb copy is restricted to in-frame clones and leaves out a portion. The sample records 150,000 to 200,000 clones, over 70% being singletons. Material: PBMCs. V gene TRBV19 combines with J gene TRBJ2-7; D unclear. The receptor was isolated from a woman aged 60 to 75 in good health and CMV-seropositive. The CDR3 spells CASSIVGRTYEQYF. CDR3 DNA: TGTGCCAGTAGTATAGTCGGCAGGACCTACGAGCAGTACTTC.